This T cell receptor beta chain was captured by sequencing in a study of blood T cell repertoires in COVID-19 (dated by TCRdb to 2019 to 2021). In the study overall: The collaborator samples originated in the United States, Italy and Spain and spanned the acute and convalescent phases of COVID-19. The repertoires were released in a freely available public database intended as a resource for research on the immune response to SARS-CoV-2. The prospective study material was composed of cDNA or gDNA derived from T cells, B-cell-depleted T cells, or PBMCs. Where available, HLA class I and class II types were obtained from metadata supplied by the sample provider rather than from assay-based typing. The samples were drawn from two sources: the first 160 participants of the ongoing ImmuneRACE study, and over 1,000 subjects contributed by 6 global collaborators. The dataset comprised deeply sampled blood TCRbeta repertoires from subjects exposed to, actively infected with, or recovered from COVID-19. Sample metadata almost always included a de-identified subject ID, COVID-19 status, age in years and sex. Study-wide conclusions, independent of this receptor: Clinical and demographic metadata were provided uncurated, with the amount varying by source and participant.

Enrolling through a virtual design, the prospective study's participants ranged in age from roughly 18 to 89 years and lived across roughly 23 United States geographic areas. To assign participants to cohorts, the prospective study relied on clinical history that participants themselves reported in a screening survey and a study questionnaire. ImmuneRACE Cohort 3 recovered participants were defined by two consecutive negative NP/OP PCR tests, healthcare professional clearance, or symptom resolution. Mobile phlebotomists in the prospective study collected whole blood, serum and a nasopharyngeal or oropharyngeal swab from every participant. Participants in the prospective study had the option to provide additional blood draws and questionnaires over a roughly two-month period. Before DNA extraction, prospective study blood samples were shipped either frozen or at room temperature. Worth noting for this clone: Its target antigen remains unknown. Base qualities are not provided; no much larger clone lies one nucleotide away.

TCRbeta CDR3 regions were amplified from genomic DNA by means of the immunoSEQ Assay, a bias-controlled multiplex PCR. The original pipeline was this. The number of nucleated cells in each sample was estimated from the amplification of reference gene primers within the assay. To quantify the absolute abundance of each unique TCRbeta CDR3 rearrangement, sequence reads were collapsed and filtered. For each sample, productive Simpson clonality was calculated by taking the square root of Simpson's diversity index across productive rearrangements. TCRdb holds this immuneACCESS table with in-frame rearrangements only. Some clones are missing; in checked studies, unresolved V genes explain under half, and the rest has no known cause. That table furnishes V, J and clone size, whereas the DNA furnished D and trimming. The sample table holds approximately 130,000 clones, of which about 88% were seen once. Approximately 2.3% of the sample is in the top ten clones.

The CDR3 measures 16 amino acids from cysteine to phenylalanine. Here the CDR3 DNA is all that survives: 48 bases in frame from base 1. Reading the germline V gene (reference sequence) gives CDR1 LNHDA and CDR2 SQIVND. V ends up 7 bases short and J 2 bases short, with an unmatched junction base count of 5. The V gene is TRBV19 and the J gene is TRBJ2-4; 13 central nucleotides agree with TRBD2. The source material was PBMCs or T cells enriched from blood (not recorded which). The clonotype originates from a woman aged 45 to 65 who had recovered from COVID-19. Here the CDR3 is given as CASMPGLAGTKNIQYF. In nucleotides, the sequence is TGTGCCAGTATGCCGGGACTAGCGGGAACCAAAAACATTCAGTACTTC.